This T cell receptor beta chain was sequenced for a study of blood T cell repertoires in COVID-19. Sequenced by immunoSEQ multiplex PCR; TCRdb stores in-frame clones only, minus some. Of over 25,000 clones in the sample, 78% were seen once. The CDR3 runs to 17 residues. Looked up from germline, CDR1 is LGHNA and CDR2 is YNFKEQ. Trimming pared 1 base from V and 8 bases from J, leaving 21 bases between. The chain joins TRBV4-2 to TRBJ2-1; TRBD1 might be the D (6 bases). This TCR came from a man older than 75 with acute or convalescent COVID-19. The sequenced sample was peripheral blood. CDR3 sequence (DNA): TGTGCCAGCAGCCAAGTCCTAGCAGGGGTCGGTCTCCATGAGCAGTTCTTC. This gives the protein CASSQVLAGVGLHEQFF.